Listed below are T cell receptor beta chains from one sample, sequenced in a study of blood T cell repertoires in COVID-19. The assay was immunoSEQ multiplex PCR, and TCRdb's table has in-frame clones only and misses some. The data contain a few hundred thousand clones, approximately 89% of them singletons. The sample comprised peripheral blood. These receptors all come from a woman in her thirties who had recovered from COVID-19. The CDR3 runs from the conserved cysteine through the conserved F or W. A D gene is named only where the DNA matches it firmly. Not all rows give a size; the values are once, few, many and, for expanded clones, a class.

j_call clone_size v_call d_call cdr3_length cdr3_aa cdr3_nt
TRBJ1-1 . TRBV4-1 TRBD1 18 CASSPASHRGRIWPGAFF TGCGCCAGCAGCCCCGCTTCCCACAGGGGGCGCATCTGGCCTGGGGCTTTCTTT
TRBJ2-1 . TRBV5-6 TRBD1 17 CASSREVGTGDYNEQFF TGTGCCAGCAGTCGGGAGGTTGGGACAGGGGACTACAATGAGCAGTTCTTC
TRBJ2-2 . TRBV15 . 15 CATSRGFEKTGELFF TGTGCCACCAGCAGAGGTTTTGAGAAAACCGGGGAGCTGTTTTTT
TRBJ2-1 . TRBV11-3 TRBD2 20 CASSLALLGSGGSSYNEQFF TGTGCCAGCAGCTTAGCCCTCCTGGGTAGCGGGGGTAGCTCCTACAATGAGCAGTTCTTC
TRBJ2-2 . TRBV28 TRBD1 19 CASSFSRTGHAPNTGELFF TGTGCCAGCAGTTTTAGTAGGACAGGCCACGCTCCGAACACCGGGGAGCTGTTTTTT
TRBJ1-4 . TRBV28 TRBD1 14 CASIKQGWDEKLFF TGTGCCAGCATTAAACAGGGGTGGGATGAAAAACTGTTTTTT
TRBJ2-2 many TRBV4-3 . 14 CASSQELNTGELFF TGCGCCAGCAGCCAAGAGTTAAACACCGGGGAGCTGTTTTTT
TRBJ1-6 . TRBV21-1 . 18 CASSKADGQGRYNSPLHF TGTGCCAGCAGCAAAGCAGATGGACAGGGACGCTATAATTCACCCCTCCACTTT
TRBJ2-2 once TRBV19 TRBD1 16 CASSATQGANTGELFF TGTGCCAGTAGTGCTACACAGGGGGCTAACACCGGGGAGCTGTTTTTT
TRBJ1-1 few TRBV4-1 . 14 CASSQDSGHGEAFF TGCGCCAGCAGCCAAGATTCAGGACATGGTGAAGCTTTCTTT
TRBJ2-1 . TRBV3-1/TRBV3-2 TRBD1 14 CASSQADRGDEQFF TGTGCCAGCAGCCAAGCTGACAGGGGCGATGAGCAGTTCTTC
TRBJ2-7 . TRBV3-1/TRBV3-2 TRBD2 16 CASSQGLDGGVLEQYF TGTGCCAGCAGCCAAGGCCTGGACGGGGGGGTTCTCGAGCAGTACTTC
TRBJ2-1 . TRBV5-4 TRBD2 16 CASSLLAGASSHEQFF TGTGCCAGCAGCTTACTAGCGGGGGCCTCCTCCCATGAGCAGTTCTTC
TRBJ2-3 . TRBV4-3 TRBD2 19 CASSQDTSGGSSSTDTQYF TGCGCCAGCAGCCAAGATACTAGCGGGGGGAGTTCTAGCACAGATACGCAGTATTTT
TRBJ1-1 . TRBV2 TRBD1 14 CASSPGQANTEAFF TGTGCCAGCAGTCCAGGACAGGCGAACACTGAAGCTTTCTTT
TRBJ1-3 . TRBV5-1 TRBD1 16 CASSRYQGAAGNTIYF TGCGCCAGCAGCCGCTATCAGGGGGCGGCTGGAAACACCATATATTTT
TRBJ1-1 . TRBV30 . 13 CAYQNRRNTEAFF TGTGCCTACCAAAACAGGAGAAACACTGAAGCTTTCTTT
TRBJ1-4 once TRBV20-1 . 12 CSASRRDEKLFF TGCAGTGCTAGTAGGAGGGACGAAAAACTGTTTTTT
TRBJ2-5 . TRBV9 . 14 CAIPRCGDEETQYF TGTGCCATTCCTCGTTGCGGGGATGAAGAGACCCAGTACTTC
TRBJ1-2 . TRBV27 TRBD1 14 CASSSRQGADGYTF TGTGCCAGCAGTTCTCGACAGGGGGCGGATGGCTACACCTTC
TRBJ2-3 . TRBV2 . 11 CASSAEDTQYF TGTGCCAGCAGTGCGGAGGATACGCAGTATTTT
TRBJ1-2 few TRBV2 . 13 CASSEGPGYGYTF TGTGCCAGCAGTGAAGGTCCAGGGTATGGCTACACCTTC
TRBJ2-3 . TRBV21-1 . 16 CASSKGSSGGRDTQYF TGTGCCAGCAGCAAAGGTTCTAGCGGGGGAAGAGATACGCAGTATTTT
TRBJ2-1 . TRBV6-5 . 14 CASNSGPTHNEQFF TGTGCCAGCAACTCAGGTCCAACCCACAATGAGCAGTTCTTC
TRBJ2-7 . TRBV28 . 12 CASTRGLYEQYF TGTGCCAGCACTAGGGGCCTCTACGAGCAGTACTTC
TRBJ1-5 . TRBV28 . 17 CASSLGLVKYSNQPQHF TGTGCCAGCAGTTTAGGGCTGGTAAAATATAGCAATCAGCCCCAGCATTTT
TRBJ2-3 few TRBV3-1/TRBV3-2 . 15 CASSRTGEITDTQYF TGTGCCAGCAGCCGGACGGGGGAAATCACAGATACGCAGTATTTT
TRBJ1-2 . TRBV30 TRBD1 16 CAWSVFGTGWTYGYTF TGTGCCTGGAGTGTCTTCGGGACAGGGTGGACCTATGGCTACACCTTC
TRBJ2-7 once TRBV10-3 . 13 CAISEGERAEQYF TGTGCCATCAGTGAAGGGGAAAGGGCCGAGCAGTACTTC
TRBJ2-7 . TRBV28 TRBD1 14 CASSEVTGVHEQYF TGTGCCAGCAGTGAAGTGACAGGGGTCCACGAGCAGTACTTC
TRBJ1-1 . TRBV12-3/TRBV12-4 TRBD1 13 CASSLTGETEAFF TGTGCCAGCAGTCTCACAGGGGAGACTGAAGCTTTCTTT
TRBJ2-6 . TRBV29-1 TRBD1 16 CSVSDRGQTGANVLTF TGCAGCGTCTCGGACAGGGGGCAAACAGGGGCCAACGTCCTGACTTTC
TRBJ2-1 . TRBV5-4 . 16 CASSLEGISSYNEQFF TGTGCCAGCAGCTTGGAGGGGATAAGCTCCTACAATGAGCAGTTCTTC
TRBJ1-2 . TRBV29-1 . 16 CSVDRRFNREGLGYTF TGCAGCGTTGACCGCCGCTTCAACAGGGAGGGGCTCGGCTACACCTTC
TRBJ2-3 . TRBV5-1 TRBD1 15 CATKETGGTADTQYF TGCGCCACCAAAGAGACAGGGGGCACGGCAGATACGCAGTATTTT
TRBJ2-3 . TRBV5-6 . 14 CASAPGGRTDTQYF TGTGCCAGCGCCCCAGGTGGCCGCACAGATACGCAGTATTTT
TRBJ1-3 . TRBV19 . 13 CASSAQGGNTIYF TGTGCCAGTAGTGCACAGGGTGGAAACACCATATATTTT
TRBJ2-7 . TRBV7-2 TRBD1 13 CASSFAGGYEQYF TGTGCCAGCAGCTTTGCAGGGGGATACGAGCAGTACTTC
TRBJ2-5 . TRBV12-3/TRBV12-4 . 11 CASSLRETQYF TGTGCCAGCAGTTTGAGAGAGACCCAGTACTTC
TRBJ2-3 . TRBV4-3 TRBD2 17 CASSQEWIAGGTDTQYF TGCGCCAGCAGCCAAGAGTGGATAGCGGGCGGCACAGATACGCAGTATTTT
TRBJ2-1 . TRBV28 . 12 CASSVLRAEQFF TGTGCCAGCAGCGTCTTGAGGGCCGAGCAGTTCTTC
TRBJ2-5 once TRBV2 . 13 CASSEREQETQYF TGTGCCAGCAGTGAAAGGGAGCAAGAGACCCAGTACTTC
TRBJ2-6 . TRBV5-1 . 18 CASSLRGVLVTGANVLTF TGCGCCAGCAGCTTGCGGGGAGTCCTCGTTACTGGGGCCAACGTCCTGACTTTC